These T cell receptor beta chains were read from a single sample in a study of blood T cell repertoires in COVID-19. Using immunoSEQ multiplex PCR, the repertoire was profiled, and TCRdb retains in-frame clones only, with some absent. The sample lists about 140,000 clones; more than 70% were seen once. Sequences were obtained from peripheral blood. All receptors come from a woman aged 60-70 years with acute or convalescent COVID-19. Both conserved end residues are part of each CDR3. D genes are given only for firm matches. The listing skips clone size in some rows; elsewhere it reads once, few, many or a size class.

cdr3_length | clone_size | d_call | j_call | v_call | cdr3_aa | cdr3_nt
16 | . | . | TRBJ2-5 | TRBV6-1 | CASSEIVGGGMETQYF | TGTGCCAGCAGTGAAATCGTGGGAGGGGGGATGGAGACCCAGTACTTC
14 | . | . | TRBJ2-7 | TRBV28 | CASSLVGTRLGGYF | TGTGCCAGCAGTTTAGTAGGGACACGACTTGGTGGGTACTTC
13 | . | . | TRBJ2-7 | TRBV5-4 | CASSTEYSYEQYF | TGTGCCAGCTCGACAGAATACTCCTACGAGCAGTACTTC
13 | . | TRBD1 | TRBJ1-2 | TRBV28 | CASSPTDRGGYTF | TGTGCCAGCAGTCCGACGGACAGGGGAGGCTACACCTTC
16 | . | . | TRBJ1-5 | TRBV6-1 | CASSEIPGQGGQPQHF | TGTGCCAGCAGTGAAATCCCCGGCCAGGGCGGACAGCCCCAGCATTTT
17 | . | TRBD2 | TRBJ2-3 | TRBV14 | CASSQDLAGPHEDTQYF | TGTGCCAGCAGCCAAGATCTAGCGGGGCCCCATGAAGATACGCAGTATTTT
13 | . | TRBD1 | TRBJ1-1 | TRBV18 | CASSQQQGTEAFF | TGTGCCAGCTCACAACAACAGGGGACTGAAGCTTTCTTT
15 | . | . | TRBJ1-5 | TRBV7-9 | CASSLGRGSNQPQHF | TGTGCCAGCAGCTTAGGGCGAGGGAGCAATCAGCCCCAGCATTTT
15 | . | . | TRBJ1-6 | TRBV5-1 | CASGGGGSTGSPLHF | TGCGCCAGCGGGGGAGGTGGGTCAACAGGTTCACCCCTCCACTTT
14 | . | . | TRBJ2-2 | TRBV9 | CASSVVPTGGELFF | TGTGCCAGCAGCGTAGTTCCGACCGGGGGGGAGCTGTTTTTT
12 | . | . | TRBJ2-1 | TRBV30 | CACKPGNNEQFF | TGTGCCTGCAAGCCGGGAAACAATGAGCAGTTCTTC
17 | . | . | TRBJ2-3 | TRBV4-1 | CASSATEGGRVTDTQYF | TGCGCCAGCAGCGCCACTGAAGGTGGCAGGGTCACAGATACGCAGTATTTT
20 | . | TRBD2 | TRBJ2-1 | TRBV30 | CAWSVSQRGHRQPAYNEQFF | TGTGCCTGGAGTGTAAGCCAGCGGGGCCACCGACAACCCGCCTACAATGAGCAGTTCTTC
13 | . | . | TRBJ1-5 | TRBV29-1 | CSVDGGSHQPQHF | TGCAGCGTTGACGGGGGTTCGCATCAGCCCCAGCATTTT
12 | . | . | TRBJ2-5 | TRBV11-3 | CASSLTRGTQYF | TGTGCCAGCAGCTTGACCCGGGGGACCCAGTACTTC
18 | . | TRBD1 | TRBJ1-5 | TRBV12-5 | CASLGGTGRWISNQPQHF | TGTGCTAGTTTGGGCGGGACAGGGCGATGGATTAGCAATCAGCCCCAGCATTTT
14 | few | . | TRBJ2-2 | TRBV2 | CASSRDSNTGELFF | TGTGCCAGCAGTCGGGATTCGAACACCGGGGAGCTGTTTTTT
15 | . | TRBD2 | TRBJ2-3 | TRBV9 | CASSSVSGGTDTQYF | TGTGCCAGCAGCTCCGTCAGCGGGGGCACAGATACGCAGTATTTT
15 | many | TRBD2 | TRBJ2-5 | TRBV24-1 | CATSVAGGAQETQYF | TGTGCCACCAGTGTTGCGGGGGGGGCACAAGAGACCCAGTACTTC
16 | . | TRBD1 | TRBJ2-2 | TRBV11-1 | CASSLGRQGNTGELFF | TGTGCCAGCAGCTTAGGCCGACAGGGAAACACCGGGGAGCTGTTTTTT
19 | . | . | TRBJ2-6 | TRBV24-1 | CATSDPNQPQGPGANVLTF | TGTGCCACCAGTGATCCAAACCAACCGCAGGGGCCTGGGGCCAACGTCCTGACTTTC
15 | . | . | TRBJ2-7 | TRBV6-5 | CAIAYRQDLAYEQYF | TGTGCCATCGCGTATCGACAGGACCTAGCCTACGAGCAGTACTTC
13 | . | TRBD2 | TRBJ2-7 | TRBV27 | CASSFGGVYEQYF | TGTGCCAGCAGTTTTGGGGGGGTCTACGAGCAGTACTTC
15 | . | . | TRBJ1-1 | TRBV7-3 | CASSLYGFGVTEAFF | TGTGCCAGCAGCTTATATGGGTTCGGGGTCACTGAAGCTTTCTTT
15 | . | TRBD1 | TRBJ1-1 | TRBV9 | CASSVGDRMNTEAFF | TGTGCCAGCAGCGTGGGGGACAGGATGAACACTGAAGCTTTCTTT
15 | . | TRBD1 | TRBJ2-7 | TRBV9 | CASSVTSVTGGEQYF | TGTGCCAGCAGCGTAACGTCTGTGACAGGGGGCGAGCAGTACTTC
15 | . | TRBD2 | TRBJ2-1 | TRBV5-1 | CASSQTSGGYNEQFF | TGCGCCAGCAGCCAGACTAGCGGGGGCTACAATGAGCAGTTCTTC
12 | . | . | TRBJ2-1 | TRBV29-1 | CSVRPGKNEQFF | TGCAGCGTTAGACCAGGGAAGAATGAGCAGTTCTTC
11 | few | . | TRBJ1-5 | TRBV28 | CASSLTWAQHF | TGTGCCAGCAGTTTGACATGGGCCCAGCATTTT